Sequencing of this TCR beta chain was carried out in a study of control samples from healthy donors and cancer patients (dated by TCRdb to about 2020). Library prep was done by the immunoSEQ multiplex PCR assay. TCRdb retrieved this table from immuneACCESS and kept in-frame rearrangements only. Not all clones are present; in checked studies, unresolved V genes account for under half, and no reason is known for the remainder. Counted in this sample were 60,000 to 80,000 clones; 87% of them appeared once. The ten top clones hold about 4.2% of the sample. Comment on this clone: Its antigen remains unidentified. There are no base qualities to consult, and no much larger clone falls within one base.

From the cysteine up to the phenylalanine, the CDR3 has a length of 13 residues. The DNA shown is the 39-base CDR3, in frame from base 1. CDR1 LGHDT and CDR2 YNNKEL are derived from the germline V gene (reference sequence). A distance of 11 bases separates the germline ends of V and J, which lose 4 bases and 5 bases respectively. The clonotype comes from a woman aged 50 to 65 in good health. The rearrangement combines TRBV3-1 (or the pseudogene TRBV3-2) with TRBJ1-1; 6 matching bases give a weak D call of TRBD1. The source material was blood. In nucleotides, the sequence is TGTGCCAGCAGCCCAGGGGTCGGAACTGAAGCTTTCTTT. This gives the protein CASSPGVGTEAFF.